This TCR beta chain was recorded in a study of blood T cells in healthy people across ages. Study outcomes and limitations: With unsorted PBMCs, a conclusive comparison of naive versus antigen-experienced cells was not possible.

This clonotype was picked up a small number of times. What it binds is unknown. Using a J-beta primer mix together with a sample-barcoded 5' primer, a second PCR was run for roughly 6 to 12 cycles. Researchers report that a template-switch adaptor with 12 random nucleotides tagged each cDNA molecule. TCRdb redid the calling of the 5' RACE reads with MiXCR, one entry per CDR3 protein. The sample lists 1.5 million to 2 million distinct CDR3 sequences; roughly 27% were seen once. The CDR3 runs 16 residues. Trimming cost V 5 bases and J 5 bases, with 18 bases left between them. The V gene's germline CDR1 is LGHNT and CDR2 FRNRAP. The total RNA that was extracted per sample amounted to at least 5.5 micrograms.

This rearrangement joins TRBV12-5 to TRBJ2-2, with D possibly TRBD2 on 6 matching bases. The sequenced sample was blood. The receptor was isolated from a young woman in good health. CDR3: CASGPFSGGNTGELFF. In DNA form, the CDR3 reads TGTGCTAGTGGTCCGTTTTCGGGCGGGAATACCGGGGAGCTGTTTTTT.